This is a list of T cell receptor beta chains from one sample in a study of T-cell reconstitution after alpha-beta-depleted transplantation in children. TCRdb analysed the PCR reads with MiXCR anew, one entry per CDR3 protein. The sample lists 140,000 or so distinct CDR3 sequences; 8.8% were seen once. Sequencing was performed on PBMCs, mostly from graft donor cells, taken 180 days after TCRalphabeta/CD19-depleted stem cell transplant. The receptors shown here come from a female patient under 10 years old who had a stem cell transplant for congenital amegakaryocytic thrombocytopenia, so the T cells may come from the graft donor. Both conserved end residues are part of each CDR3. The order of the fields is D gene, J gene, clone size, V gene, CDR3 DNA, CDR3 protein. The D gene is left open where the match is weak. Only some rows state a clone size, as once, few, many or a class for expanded clones.

-,TRBJ1-1,many,TRBV15,TGTGCCACCAGCAGAGTGAACCCAAACACTGAAGCTTTCTTT,CATSRVNPNTEAFF
TRBD2,TRBJ2-1,few,TRBV20-1,TGCAGTGCTAGTCCCCTAGCGGGAGGGCCGGGTGAGCAGTTCTTC,CSASPLAGGPGEQFF
-,TRBJ2-1,many,TRBV4-1,TGCGCCAGCAGCCAAGATCGATCCCCTTCCGGTGAGCAGTTCTTC,CASSQDRSPSGEQFF
-,TRBJ2-5,many,TRBV20-1,TGCAGTGCTAACCCGATTGGGACCCGGGGGGAGACCCAGTACTTC,CSANPIGTRGETQYF
TRBD2,TRBJ2-7,-,TRBV20-1,TGCAGTGCTATCGACCACGAGCGGGGGAGCTCCTACGAGCAGTACTTC,CSAIDHERGSSYEQYF
-,TRBJ2-5,many,TRBV3-1,TGTGCCAGCAGTCGCTTGGGGGGTAAAGAGACCCAGTACTTC,CASSRLGGKETQYF
-,TRBJ1-2,many,TRBV5-1,TGCGCCAGCAGCTTGGGTTCGGGGGGGCGCATCTATGGCTACACCTTC,CASSLGSGGRIYGYTF
TRBD2,TRBJ2-7,-,TRBV20-1,TGCAGTGCTAGAGATGTTTGGGCGGGGGGATCCTACGAGCAGTACTTC,CSARDVWAGGSYEQYF
-,TRBJ2-7,many,TRBV28,TGTGCCAGCAGTTTCAGGCCGGTAAGCTCCTACGAGCAGTACTTC,CASSFRPVSSYEQYF
-,TRBJ2-3,-,TRBV2,TGTGCCAGCAGTGAAAAAGAGGGCAGGGCATCAACAGATACGCAGTATTTT,CASSEKEGRASTDTQYF
-,TRBJ2-3,few,TRBV30,TGTGCCTGGAGTGTTTATGTGAACCCTCTGAGAACACATACGCAGTATTTT,CAWSVYVNPLRTHTQYF
-,TRBJ2-1,many,TRBV5-8,TGTGCCAGCAGCTCGGACTACTCCTACAATGAGCAGTTCTTC,CASSSDYSYNEQFF
-,TRBJ2-4,many,TRBV4-3,TGCGCCAGCAGCCAAGATCCAGGGGACCAAAACATTCAGTACTTC,CASSQDPGDQNIQYF
TRBD1,TRBJ1-2,few,TRBV20-1,TGCAGTGCTAGAGTGACAGGGGACTACTATGGCTACACCTTC,CSARVTGDYYGYTF
TRBD2,TRBJ2-7,-,TRBV3-1,TGTGCCAGCAGGGGGCGGATCAGACAGGGGACTAGCGGGAGCTACGAGCAGTACTTC,CASRGRIRQGTSGSYEQYF
TRBD2,TRBJ2-3,many,TRBV7-9,TGTGCCAGCAGCTGGACTAGCGTGACGCAGTATTTT,CASSWTSVTQYF
TRBD2,TRBJ2-5,many,TRBV20-1,TGCAGTGCTAGAGATGCGCTAGCGGGGGGGCCAGAGACCCAGTACTTC,CSARDALAGGPETQYF
TRBD2,TRBJ2-7,few,TRBV6-1,TGTGCCAGCAGCAACGGTGCGGGTGTTAGCGGGATCGGCGAGCAGTACTTC,CASSNGAGVSGIGEQYF
TRBD2,TRBJ2-1,few,TRBV7-9,TGTGCCAGCAGCCCCCGGACTAGCGCCTACAATGAGCAGTTCTTC,CASSPRTSAYNEQFF
-,TRBJ2-5,few,TRBV12-3/TRBV12-4,TGTGCCAGCAGTTTTTTCCAGGAGACCCAGTACTTC,CASSFFQETQYF
-,TRBJ2-1,many,TRBV3-1,TGTGCCAGCAGCCAAGATCCCGGATCTGTACATGAGCAGTTCTTC,CASSQDPGSVHEQFF
-,TRBJ2-1,-,TRBV4-3,TGCGCCAGCAGCCAAATCCCCGATCAGCAGTTCTTC,CASSQIPDQQFF
-,TRBJ2-2,-,TRBV4-1,TGCGCCAGCAGCCAAGTGGTGCAGGCGAACACCGGGGAGCTGTTTTTT,CASSQVVQANTGELFF
-,TRBJ2-7,many,TRBV6-6,TGTGCCAGCACCCCCCAGGGTTTCTACGAGCAGTACTTC,CASTPQGFYEQYF
-,TRBJ2-3,many,TRBV7-8,TGTGCCAGCAGCTTTGGTGGAGACTCCGATACGCAGTATTTT,CASSFGGDSDTQYF
TRBD1,TRBJ1-3,-,TRBV12-3/TRBV12-4,TGTGCCAGCAGCCGAAGGACAGGAGAGCGCTCTGGAAACACCATATATTTT,CASSRRTGERSGNTIYF
-,TRBJ1-5,many,TRBV20-1,TGCAGTGCTAGGGGCAGCGACGGCAATCAGCCCCAGCATTTT,CSARGSDGNQPQHF
-,TRBJ2-7,-,TRBV20-1,TGCAGTGCTAGACGGGCGCAGGGATCCTCCTACGAGCAGTACTTC,CSARRAQGSSYEQYF
-,TRBJ2-7,many,TRBV15,TGTGCCACCAGCAGAGTAGACCGGGGGTACGAGCAGTACTTC,CATSRVDRGYEQYF
-,TRBJ2-7,many,TRBV4-1,TGCGCCAGCAGCCAATACACCAGGGGACGCTACGAGCAGTACTTC,CASSQYTRGRYEQYF
-,TRBJ2-3,few,TRBV28,TGTGCCAGCAGACCCTTTGGGGGACTTGGCCATACGCAGTATTTT,CASRPFGGLGHTQYF
-,TRBJ2-7,many,TRBV20-1,TGCAGTGCCCCTGGGGGTTCCTACGAGCAGTACTTC,CSAPGGSYEQYF
-,TRBJ1-1,many,TRBV20-1,TGCAGTGCTGATCCGGACAGAAACACTGAAGCTTTCTTT,CSADPDRNTEAFF
TRBD2,TRBJ2-1,few,TRBV6-1,TGTGCCAGCACCTCCCGCTTTGGCGGGAGGGGCGATGAGCAGTTCTTC,CASTSRFGGRGDEQFF
-,TRBJ2-3,many,TRBV29-1,TGCAGCGTTGAAGATTCGACTAGGGCGACAGATACGCAGTATTTT,CSVEDSTRATDTQYF
-,TRBJ2-1,many,TRBV20-1,TGCAGTGCCACAAACATCGAACAGAGCGGACCTTACAATGAGCAGTTCTTC,CSATNIEQSGPYNEQFF
-,TRBJ1-2,few,TRBV21-1,TGTGCCAGCAGCAAATATTTCAGATACGCTAACTATGGCTACACCTTC,CASSKYFRYANYGYTF
TRBD2,TRBJ2-1,many,TRBV27,TGTGCCAGCAGGGGACTAGCGGGAGGGAATGAGCAGTTCTTC,CASRGLAGGNEQFF
-,TRBJ1-2,few,TRBV28,TGTGCCAGCAGGGAGGCGACTGATGGCTACACCTTC,CASREATDGYTF
-,TRBJ1-1,few,TRBV7-9,TGTGCCAGCAGCTTAATTGCCGAAATTGAAGCTTTCTTT,CASSLIAEIEAFF
-,TRBJ1-5,few,TRBV2,TGTGCCAGCAGTGTCGGACAGCCCCAGCATTTT,CASSVGQPQHF
-,TRBJ2-7,-,TRBV21-1,TGTGCCAGCAGCAAAAAGTGCAACGAGCAGTACTTC,CASSKKCNEQYF
-,TRBJ1-2,-,TRBV28,TGTGCCAGCAGGATGACAGTCAACTATGGCTACACCTTC,CASRMTVNYGYTF